The sequence of this T cell receptor beta chain was determined in a study of OX40 agonist ivuxolimab in advanced cancers. The CDR3 is 15 amino acids. Between the trimmed V and J ends, which lost 5 bases and 2 bases, there was a span of 16 bases. Germline V gene data show CDR1 as SGHTA and CDR2 as FQGNSA. Exclusion applied to patients with autoimmune disease history or systemic immunosuppression. TCRdb keeps only in-frame clones here, not all; method: immunoSEQ multiplex PCR. The sample contains over 75,000 clones, over 80% of which appear only once. The J gene is TRBJ2-7, the V gene TRBV7-2, with D possibly TRBD2 on 6 matching bases. This clonotype was obtained from an adult with an advanced solid tumor such as melanoma, head and neck, liver or kidney cancer. This material consisted of CD4+ or CD8+ T cells sorted from blood, taken in a trial of the OX40 agonist ivuxolimab. The CDR3: CASSEGLRGPYEQYF. DNA of the CDR3: TGTGCCAGCAGCGAGGGACTTAGGGGCCCCTACGAGCAGTACTTC.